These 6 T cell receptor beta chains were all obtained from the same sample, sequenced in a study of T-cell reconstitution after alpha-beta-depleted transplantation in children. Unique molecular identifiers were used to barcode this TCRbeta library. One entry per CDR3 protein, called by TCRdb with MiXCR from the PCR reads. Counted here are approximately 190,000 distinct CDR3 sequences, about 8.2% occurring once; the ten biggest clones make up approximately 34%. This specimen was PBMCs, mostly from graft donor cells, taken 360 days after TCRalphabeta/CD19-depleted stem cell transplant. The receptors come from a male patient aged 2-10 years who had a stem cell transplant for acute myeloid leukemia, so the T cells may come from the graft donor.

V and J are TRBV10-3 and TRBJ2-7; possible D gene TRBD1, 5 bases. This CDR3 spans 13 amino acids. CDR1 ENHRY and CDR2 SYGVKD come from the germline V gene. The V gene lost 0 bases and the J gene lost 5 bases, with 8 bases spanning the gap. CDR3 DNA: TGTGCCATCAGTGAGTCGGTCAGGGACGAGCAGTACGTC. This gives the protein CAISESVRDEQYV.

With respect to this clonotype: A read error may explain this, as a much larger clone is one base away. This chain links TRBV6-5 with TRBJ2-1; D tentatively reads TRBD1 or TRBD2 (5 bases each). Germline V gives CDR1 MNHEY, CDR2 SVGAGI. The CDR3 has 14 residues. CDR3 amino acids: CASSYRDPPNERFF. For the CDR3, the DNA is TGTGCCAGCAGTTATAGGGACCCTCCCAATGAGCGGTTCTTC.

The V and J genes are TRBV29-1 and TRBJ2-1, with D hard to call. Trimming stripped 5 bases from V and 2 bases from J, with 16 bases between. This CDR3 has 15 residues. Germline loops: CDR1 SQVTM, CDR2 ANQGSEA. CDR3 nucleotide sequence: TGCAGCGTTACCTCAAGGGCTAAAGCCTACAATGAGCAGTTCTTC. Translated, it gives CSVTSRAKAYNEQFF.

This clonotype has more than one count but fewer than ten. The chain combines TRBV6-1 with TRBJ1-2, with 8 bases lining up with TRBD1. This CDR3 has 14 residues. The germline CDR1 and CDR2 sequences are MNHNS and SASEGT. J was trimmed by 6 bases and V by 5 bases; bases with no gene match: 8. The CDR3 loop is CASSKGTGGDGYTF. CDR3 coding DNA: TGTGCCAGCAGTAAAGGGACAGGCGGCGATGGCTACACCTTC.

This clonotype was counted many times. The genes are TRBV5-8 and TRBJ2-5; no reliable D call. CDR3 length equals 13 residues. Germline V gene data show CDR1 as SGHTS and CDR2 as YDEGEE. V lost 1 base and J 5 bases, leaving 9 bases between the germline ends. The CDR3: CASSLTIQETQYF. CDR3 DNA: TGTGCCAGCAGCTTGACGATACAGGAGACCCAGTACTTC. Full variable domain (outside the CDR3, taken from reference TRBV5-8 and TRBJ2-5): EAGVTQSPTHLIKTRGQQATLRCSPISGHTSVYWYQQALGLGLQFLLWYDEGEERNRGNFPPRFSGRQFPNYSSELNVNALELEDSALYLCASSLTIQETQYFGPGTRLLVL.

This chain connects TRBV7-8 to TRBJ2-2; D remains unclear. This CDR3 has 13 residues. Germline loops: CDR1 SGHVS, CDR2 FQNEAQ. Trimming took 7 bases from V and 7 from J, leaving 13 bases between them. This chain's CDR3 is CASTTGFSGELFF. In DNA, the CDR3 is TGTGCCAGCACCACCGGGTTCAGCGGGGAGCTGTTTTTT. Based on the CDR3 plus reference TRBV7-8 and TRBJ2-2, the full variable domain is GAGVSQSPRYKVAKRGQDVALRCDPISGHVSLFWYQQALGQGPEFLTYFQNEAQLDKSGLPSDRFFAERPEGSVSTLKIQRTQQEDSAVYLCASTTGFSGELFFGEGSRLTVL.